Following are 12 T cell receptor beta chains from one sample sequenced in a study of CD8 T cells in Susac syndrome. Reverse transcription of roughly 0.5 to 1 ug RNA was carried out with random hexamers. TCRdb re-derived calls from the immunoSEQ multiplex PCR reads in MiXCR, one entry per CDR3 protein. Of some 450,000 distinct CDR3 sequences in the sample, more than 70% were seen once. The sequenced material came from CD8+ T cells from PBMCs. These TCRs come from a human donor with multiple sclerosis.

This chain links TRBV27 with TRBJ2-1, with 8 bases that match TRBD2. The CDR3 covers 13 residues. V shed 2 bases, J shed 10 bases, and the junction held 4 bases outside the gene matches. Germline values: CDR1 MNHEY, CDR2 SMNVEV (reference sequence). CDR3: CASSLNGGREQFF. The CDR3 DNA reads as TGTGCCAGCAGTTTAAATGGCGGGAGGGAGCAGTTCTTC.

The chain carries TRBV27 and TRBJ2-7, with TRBD1 matching over 7 bases. With V trimmed by 6 bases and J by 0 bases, 2 bases remained unmatched. Looked up from germline, CDR1 is MNHEY and CDR2 is SMNVEV (reference sequence). CDR3 length equals 13 residues. The CDR3 loop reads CASRGDSSYEQYF. CDR3 nucleotide sequence: TGTGCCAGCAGGGGGGACAGCTCCTACGAGCAGTACTTC.

The chain carries TRBV5-4 and TRBJ2-7; 7 bases fit TRBD2. V was pared by 0 bases and J by 4 bases, with 7 bases of the junction left unmatched. CDR3 length equals 15 residues. Germline CDR1 SGHNT, CDR2 YYREEE (reference sequence). The CDR3 loop is CASSLAQRDPYEQYF. Here the CDR3 DNA reads TGTGCCAGCAGCTTGGCACAGCGGGACCCTTACGAGCAGTACTTC.

There are a few counts of this clonotype. The V call is TRBV11-2, the J call TRBJ2-5; D might be TRBD1 (5 bases). This CDR3 has 16 residues. V lost 2 bases and J 1 base, leaving 14 bases between the germline ends. The V gene's germline CDR1 is SGHAT and CDR2 FQNNGV. CDR3 nucleotide sequence: TGTGCCAGCAGCTTAATTGGCAGGGTTCCCCAAGAGACCCAGTACTTC. Residues: CASSLIGRVPQETQYF.

This rearrangement joins TRBV6-5 to TRBJ2-3; D not resolved. The CDR3 totals 15 residues. The ends were cut back, 0 bases at V and 2 bases at J, with 9 bases in the middle. Germline lookup yields CDR1 MNHEY and CDR2 SVGAGI. The CDR3 loop reads CASSYSSDLTDTQYF. In DNA form, the CDR3 reads TGTGCCAGCAGTTACTCGTCGGACCTCACAGATACGCAGTATTTT.

The chain has TRBV25-1 and TRBJ1-2; D not certain. CDR1 is MGHDK and CDR2 is SYGVNS in the germline V gene. The V end lost 6 bases, the J end lost 7 bases, and 18 bases lay between the germline ends. This CDR3 region has 14 residues. CDR3 sequence (DNA): TGTGCCAGCAGCCAAGAAACGGGGTTTGGTGGCTACACCTTC. Translated: CASSQETGFGGYTF.

CDR3 amino acids: CASSLFWGGGSPLHF. CDR3 DNA sequence: TGTGCCAGCAGCCTCTTCTGGGGCGGAGGTTCACCCCTCCACTTT. The chain is built from TRBV14 and TRBJ1-6, with a weak D call TRBD1 (5 bases). Looked up from germline, CDR1 is SGHDN and CDR2 is FVKESK. V dropped 4 bases and J dropped 9 bases, with 16 bases sitting between them. CDR3 length: 15 residues. Variable domain in full (rest from reference TRBV14 and TRBJ1-6): EAGVTQFPSHSVIEKGQTVTLRCDPISGHDNLYWYRRVMGKEIKFLLHFVKESKQDESGMPNNRFLAERTGGTYSTLKVQPAELEDSGVYFCASSLFWGGGSPLHFGNGTRLTVT.

This chain connects TRBV4-2 to TRBJ2-7; a possible D gene is TRBD2 (6 bases). CDR1 and CDR2 from the germline V gene are LGHNA and YNFKEQ. V shed 4 bases and J shed 0 bases, with 19 bases lying between them. There are 17 residues in the CDR3. The CDR3 sequence is CASSRSPEDYTSYEQYF. CDR3 in DNA: TGTGCCAGCAGCCGAAGCCCGGAGGACTACACCTCCTACGAGCAGTACTTC.

This chain connects TRBV4-1 to TRBJ2-3; 11 nucleotides agree with TRBD2. V shed 3 bases, J shed 3 bases, and the junction held 5 bases outside the gene matches. The germline V gene encodes CDR1 MGHRA and CDR2 YSYEKL. The CDR3 totals 16 residues. The CDR3 here is CASSQLSGGATDTQYF. In nucleotides, the CDR3 is TGCGCCAGCAGCCAGCTTAGCGGGGGGGCTACAGATACGCAGTATTTT.

The rearrangement uses TRBV20-1 and TRBJ2-7; 8 positions agree with TRBD1. Germline loops: CDR1 DFQATT, CDR2 SNEGSKA (reference sequence). The CDR3 length is 17 residues. With 6 bases clipped from V and 2 bases from J, the junction kept 18 bases outside the gene matches. In DNA form, the CDR3 reads TGCAGTGCCCTACAATTACCGACAGGGGCAAACCCCTACGAGCAGTACTTC. This gives the protein CSALQLPTGANPYEQYF.

The CDR3 loop is CSARDRGKIYGYTF. Here the CDR3 DNA reads TGCAGTGCTAGAGACAGAGGAAAGATATATGGCTACACCTTC. The rearrangement links TRBV20-1 to TRBJ1-2; D unclear. The CDR3 totals 14 residues. Trimming took off 0 bases at V and 5 bases at J, with 13 bases between the two ends. Germline V gene data show CDR1 as DFQATT and CDR2 as SNEGSKA (reference sequence).

The chain employs TRBV28 and TRBJ2-3; D is undetermined. V was trimmed by 7 bases and J by 0 bases, leaving 8 bases between them. The CDR3 totals 13 residues. In germline, CDR1 is MDHEN, CDR2 SYDVKM. This CDR3 reads CASTDTSTDTQYF. The CDR3 DNA reads TGTGCCAGCACTGACACCAGCACAGATACGCAGTATTTT.